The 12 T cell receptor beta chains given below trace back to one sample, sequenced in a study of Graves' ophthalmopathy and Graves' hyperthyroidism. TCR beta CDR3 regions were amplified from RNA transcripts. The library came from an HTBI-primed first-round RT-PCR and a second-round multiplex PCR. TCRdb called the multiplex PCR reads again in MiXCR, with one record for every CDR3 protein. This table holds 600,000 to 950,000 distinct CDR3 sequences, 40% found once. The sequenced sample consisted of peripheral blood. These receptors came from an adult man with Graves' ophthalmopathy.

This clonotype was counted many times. The CDR3 DNA reads TGTGCCAGCAGCTTAGCCCCCCACAGCCAAGAGACCCAGTACTTC. Protein: CASSLAPHSQETQYF. The chain is built from TRBV7-2 and TRBJ2-5; D not resolved. The CDR3 covers 15 residues. Germline-derived CDR1 and CDR2 are SGHTA and FQGNSA. Trimming left V 0 bases short and J 1 base short, with 9 bases between. Full variable domain (rest looked up from reference TRBV7-2 and TRBJ2-5): GAGVSQSPSNKVTEKGKDVELRCDPISGHTALYWYRQSLGQGLEFLIYFQGNSAPDKSGLPSDRFSAERTGGSVSTLTIQRTQQEDSAVYLCASSLAPHSQETQYFGPGTRLLVL.

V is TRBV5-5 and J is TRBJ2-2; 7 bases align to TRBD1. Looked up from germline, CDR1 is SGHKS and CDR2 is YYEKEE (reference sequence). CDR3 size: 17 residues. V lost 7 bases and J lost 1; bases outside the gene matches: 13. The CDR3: CASEGGLGLRNTGELFF. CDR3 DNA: TGTGCCAGCGAAGGGGGCTTAGGGTTAAGGAACACCGGGGAGCTGTTTTTT.

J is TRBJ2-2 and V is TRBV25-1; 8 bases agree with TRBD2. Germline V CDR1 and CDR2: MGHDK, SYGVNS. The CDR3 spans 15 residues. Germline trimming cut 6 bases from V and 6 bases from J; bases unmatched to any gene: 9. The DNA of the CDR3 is TGTGCCAGCAGCCCCACGGGGACTAGGGCCGGGGAGCTGTTTTTT. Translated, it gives CASSPTGTRAGELFF.

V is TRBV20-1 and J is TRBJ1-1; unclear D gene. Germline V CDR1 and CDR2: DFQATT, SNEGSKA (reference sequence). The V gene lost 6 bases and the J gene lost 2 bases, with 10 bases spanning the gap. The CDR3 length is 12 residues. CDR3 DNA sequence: TGCAGTGCCGAAGCAGAAAACACTGAAGCTTTCTTT. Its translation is CSAEAENTEAFF.

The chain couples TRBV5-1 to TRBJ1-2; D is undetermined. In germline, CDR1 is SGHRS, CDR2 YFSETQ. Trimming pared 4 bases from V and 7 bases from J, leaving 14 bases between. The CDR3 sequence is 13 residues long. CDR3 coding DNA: TGCGCCAGCAGCCAGTTCTCGGGCACTGGCTACACCTTC. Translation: CASSQFSGTGYTF.

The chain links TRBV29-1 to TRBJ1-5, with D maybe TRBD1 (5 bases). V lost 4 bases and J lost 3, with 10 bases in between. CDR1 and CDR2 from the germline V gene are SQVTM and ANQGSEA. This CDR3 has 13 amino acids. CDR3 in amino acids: CSVGGHINQPQHF. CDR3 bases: TGCAGCGTTGGCGGACACATCAATCAGCCCCAGCATTTT.

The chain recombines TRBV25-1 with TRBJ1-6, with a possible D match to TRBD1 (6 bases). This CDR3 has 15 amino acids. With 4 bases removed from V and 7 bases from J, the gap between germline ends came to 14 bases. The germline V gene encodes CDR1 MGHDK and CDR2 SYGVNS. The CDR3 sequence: CASSAITGLNSPLHF. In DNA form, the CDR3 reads TGTGCCAGCAGTGCTATTACAGGGTTGAATTCACCCCTCCACTTT.

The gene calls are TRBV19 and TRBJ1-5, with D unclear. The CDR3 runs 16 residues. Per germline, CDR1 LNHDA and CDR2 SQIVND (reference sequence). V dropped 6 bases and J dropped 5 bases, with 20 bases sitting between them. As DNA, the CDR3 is TGTGCCAGTAGCATAACCGGACGCGCGGCCTATCAGCCCCAGCATTTT. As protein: CASSITGRAAYQPQHF.

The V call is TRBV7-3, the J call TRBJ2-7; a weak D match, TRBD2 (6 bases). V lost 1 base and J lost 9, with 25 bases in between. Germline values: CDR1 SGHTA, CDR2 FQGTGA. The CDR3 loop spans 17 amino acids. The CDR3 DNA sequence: TGTGCCAGCAGCTTAATCCGGACACCTCGGCGGGGTTTCTGGCAGTACTTC. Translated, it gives CASSLIRTPRRGFWQYF.

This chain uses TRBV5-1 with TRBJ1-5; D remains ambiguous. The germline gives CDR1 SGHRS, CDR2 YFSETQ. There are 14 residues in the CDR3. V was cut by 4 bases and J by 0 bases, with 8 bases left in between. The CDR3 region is CASSIGGSNQPQHF. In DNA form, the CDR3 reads TGCGCCAGCAGCATAGGAGGTAGCAATCAGCCCCAGCATTTT. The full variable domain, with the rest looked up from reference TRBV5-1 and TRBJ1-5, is KAGVTQTPRYLIKTRGQQVTLSCSPISGHRSVSWYQQTPGQGLQFLFEYFSETQRNKGNFPGRFSGRQFSNSRSEMNVSTLELGDSALYLCASSIGGSNQPQHFGDGTRLSIL.

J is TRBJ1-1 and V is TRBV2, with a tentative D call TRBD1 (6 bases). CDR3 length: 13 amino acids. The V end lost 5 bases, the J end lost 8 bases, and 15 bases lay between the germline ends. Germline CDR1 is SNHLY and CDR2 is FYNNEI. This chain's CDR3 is CASSYLRQEEAFF. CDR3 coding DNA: TGTGCCAGCAGTTACCTAAGACAGGAGGAAGCTTTCTTT.

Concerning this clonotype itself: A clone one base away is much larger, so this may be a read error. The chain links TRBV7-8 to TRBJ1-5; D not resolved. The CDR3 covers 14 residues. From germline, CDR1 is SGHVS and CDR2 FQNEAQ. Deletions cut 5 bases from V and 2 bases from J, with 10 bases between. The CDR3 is CASSPNPGNQPQHF. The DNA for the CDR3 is TGTGCCAGCAGCCCAAACCCTGGCAATCAGCCCCAGCATTTT.